One and the same sample provided the 5 T cell receptor beta chains below, sequenced in a study of blood T cell repertoires in COVID-19. TCRdb keeps only in-frame clones here, not all; method: immunoSEQ multiplex PCR. The repertoire holds about 350,000 clones, with around 91% as singletons. Sequencing used peripheral blood. These receptors originate from a woman aged 18-29 years who had recovered from COVID-19.

The V and J genes are TRBV9 and TRBJ1-2; no clear D. V lost 4 bases and J 4 bases, leaving 17 bases between the germline ends. Germline V CDR1 and CDR2: SGDLS, YYNGEE. The CDR3 contains 15 residues. CDR3 nucleotides: TGTGCCAGCAGCCCGGCTATGTCAGCGAGCTATGGCTACACCTTC. Its translation is CASSPAMSASYGYTF.

The gene calls are TRBV15 and TRBJ1-6, with 10 nucleotides matching TRBD1. The CDR3 sequence is 15 residues long. Germline V gives CDR1 LNHNV, CDR2 YYDKDF (reference sequence). Trimming cost V 1 base and J 9 bases; bases outside gene matches: 3. CDR3 region: CATSRVGTGVSPLHF. For the CDR3, the DNA is TGTGCCACCAGCAGAGTCGGGACAGGGGTTTCACCCCTCCACTTT.

The chain links TRBV18 to TRBJ1-1; unclear D gene. The germline CDR1 and CDR2 sequences are KGHSH and LQKENI. The ends were cut back, 3 bases at V and 5 bases at J, with 19 bases in the middle. This CDR3 spans 16 amino acids. DNA for the CDR3: TGTGCCAGCTCACCCCCCCCCGACTTCAGAGGGACTGAAGCTTTCTTT. Its translation is CASSPPPDFRGTEAFF.

Only one count was recorded for this clone. The V and J genes are TRBV7-9 and TRBJ2-5, with D possibly matching TRBD2 (5 bases). The CDR3 loop spans 14 amino acids. Per the germline V gene, CDR1 is SEHNR and CDR2 is FQNEAQ (reference sequence). V lost 3 bases and J lost 5, with 13 bases in between. Written as DNA, the CDR3 is TGTGCCAGCAGCTTTGAGGGAAGTGGGGAGACCCAGTACTTC. Translated, it gives CASSFEGSGETQYF.

The J gene is TRBJ2-1, the V gene TRBV5-4; 13 bases agree with TRBD2. Germline V lookup: CDR1 SGHNT, CDR2 YYREEE (reference sequence). This CDR3 region has 15 residues. The V segment lost 4 bases and the J segment 8 bases; nucleotides outside the gene matches: 6. CDR3 bases: TGTGCCAGCAGCCGGACTAGCGGGAGCTGGGATGAGCAGTTCTTC. Protein sequence: CASSRTSGSWDEQFF.